The clone carrying this T cell receptor (beta chain) was seen many times. Its antigen is not known. iRepertoire HTBI primers and Arm-PCR of CDR3 regions built TCR beta libraries. One entry per CDR3 protein results from TCRdb running MiXCR on the multiplex PCR reads. The repertoire has roughly 450,000 distinct CDR3 sequences, more than 20% of them found once; the top ten carry 6.5% to 10%. CDR3 length: 14 amino acids. Germline V gene data show CDR1 as LGHDT and CDR2 as YNNKEL (reference sequence). V lost 6 bases, J lost 0 bases, and 1 base stayed unmatched. This specimen comes from a study of regulatory T cells in long-lasting Graves disease. Findings and limits, study-wide: Persistent cases favored TRBV28, TRBJ1-2 and TRBJ2-5. Lower TCR diversity was seen in persistent Graves' patients than in newly diagnosed ones.

Sample time point: persistent/refractory GD, antithyroid drugs over 5 years with positive TRAb. Isolated PBMC RNA provided the starting material for the TCR library. The specimen comprised peripheral blood mononuclear cells (PBMCs), sampled when the disease was refractory, from a patient treated with antithyroid drugs. The chain carries TRBV3-1 and TRBJ2-7; 11 positions match TRBD2. The TCR originated in a female donor with Graves disease. CDR3 nucleotides: TGTGCCAGCAGTACTAGCGGGAGCTCCTACGAGCAGTACTTC. This encodes CASSTSGSSYEQYF.